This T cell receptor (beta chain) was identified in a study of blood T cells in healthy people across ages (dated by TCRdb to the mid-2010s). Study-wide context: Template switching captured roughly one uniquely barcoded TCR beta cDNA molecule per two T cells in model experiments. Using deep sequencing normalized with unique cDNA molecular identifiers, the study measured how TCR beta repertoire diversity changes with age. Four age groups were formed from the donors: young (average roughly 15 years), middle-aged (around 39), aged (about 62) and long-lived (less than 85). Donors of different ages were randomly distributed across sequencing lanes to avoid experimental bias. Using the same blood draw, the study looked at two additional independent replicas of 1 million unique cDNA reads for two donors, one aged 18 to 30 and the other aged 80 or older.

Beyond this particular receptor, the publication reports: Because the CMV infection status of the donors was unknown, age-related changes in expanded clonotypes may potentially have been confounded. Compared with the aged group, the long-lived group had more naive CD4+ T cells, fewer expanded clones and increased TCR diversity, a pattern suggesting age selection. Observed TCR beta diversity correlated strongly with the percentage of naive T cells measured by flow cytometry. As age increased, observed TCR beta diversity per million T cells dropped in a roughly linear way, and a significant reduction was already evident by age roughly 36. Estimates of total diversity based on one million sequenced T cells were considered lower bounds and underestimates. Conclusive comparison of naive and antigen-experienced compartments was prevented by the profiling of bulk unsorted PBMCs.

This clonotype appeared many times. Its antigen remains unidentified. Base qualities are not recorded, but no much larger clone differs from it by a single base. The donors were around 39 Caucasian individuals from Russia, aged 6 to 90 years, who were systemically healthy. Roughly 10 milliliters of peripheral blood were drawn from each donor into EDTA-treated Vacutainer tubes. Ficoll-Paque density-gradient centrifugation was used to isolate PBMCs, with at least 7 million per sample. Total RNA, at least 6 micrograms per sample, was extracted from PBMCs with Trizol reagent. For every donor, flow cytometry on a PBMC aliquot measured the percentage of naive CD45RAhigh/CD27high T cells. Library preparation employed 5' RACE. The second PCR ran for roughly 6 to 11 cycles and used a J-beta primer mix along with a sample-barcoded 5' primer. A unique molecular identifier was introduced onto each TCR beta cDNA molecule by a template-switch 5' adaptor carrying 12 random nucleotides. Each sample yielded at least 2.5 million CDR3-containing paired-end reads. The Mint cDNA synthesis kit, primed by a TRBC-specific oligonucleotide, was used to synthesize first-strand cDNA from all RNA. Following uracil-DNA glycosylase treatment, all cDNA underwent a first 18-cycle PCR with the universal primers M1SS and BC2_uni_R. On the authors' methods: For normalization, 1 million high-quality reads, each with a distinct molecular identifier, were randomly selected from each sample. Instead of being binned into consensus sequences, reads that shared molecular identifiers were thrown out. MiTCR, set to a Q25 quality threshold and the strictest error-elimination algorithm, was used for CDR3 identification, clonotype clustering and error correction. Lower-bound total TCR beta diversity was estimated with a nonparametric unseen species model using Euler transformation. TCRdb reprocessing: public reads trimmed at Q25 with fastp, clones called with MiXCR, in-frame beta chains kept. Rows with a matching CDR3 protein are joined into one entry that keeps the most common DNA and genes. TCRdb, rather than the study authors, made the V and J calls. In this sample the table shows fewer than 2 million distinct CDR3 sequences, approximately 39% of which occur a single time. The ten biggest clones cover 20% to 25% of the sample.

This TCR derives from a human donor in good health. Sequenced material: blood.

In nucleotide form, the sequence is TGTGCCAGCGGGGGGCGGTACGAGCAGTACTTC. Its translation reads: CASGGRYEQYF. The receptor chain draws on TRBV7-3 and TRBJ2-7; the D region is possibly TRBD1 or TRBD2, each matching across 6 bases. Trimming removed 8 bases from V and 4 bases from J, leaving 9 bases between the germline ends. Based on the germline V gene, the CDR1 and CDR2 sequences are SGHTA and FQGTGA. From cysteine to phenylalanine, the CDR3 is 11 amino acids long. Only the CDR3 DNA is retained, 33 bases long and in frame from the first base.